This T cell receptor beta chain derives from a study of blood T cell repertoires in COVID-19. As for the study in general: Acute-phase and convalescent COVID-19 samples originated in the United States, Italy and Spain. PBMCs, B-cell-depleted T cells, or T cells provided the cDNA or gDNA that made up the material.

Trimming removed 4 bases at V and 6 bases at J, with 7 bases between. Germline lookup yields CDR1 SEHNR and CDR2 FQNEAQ (reference sequence). CDR3 length: 11 residues. In the source study's methods: Amplification from reference gene primers served as the basis for estimated nucleated cell counts. The protocol was immunoSEQ multiplex PCR, while the TCRdb copy is restricted to in-frame clones and leaves out a portion. V and J calls and clone size are given by that table; D and trimming were obtained from the DNA. The profile shows approximately 330,000 clones, around 90% of them singletons. Sequencing was done on a sample of peripheral blood. The clonotype was recovered from a woman in her thirties or forties with COVID-19, enrolled during active disease. The chain employs TRBV7-9 and TRBJ2-7; D unclear. The CDR3: CASSSRSEQYF. The CDR3 nucleotides read TGTGCCAGCAGCTCGAGGAGCGAGCAGTACTTC.